The rows below give T cell receptor beta chains drawn from one sample of a study of T cell responses to AZD1222 COVID-19 vaccine. Sequencing was performed with immunoSEQ multiplex PCR; in TCRdb, only in-frame clones are kept and a portion is missing. The sample includes 150,000 to 160,000 clones, under 95% of them seen just once. This specimen consisted of peripheral blood, obtained on day 0 of AZD1222 vaccination. These receptors originate from an adult in good health. Each CDR3 is given with its conserved first and last residue. A D gene is named only where the DNA matches it firmly. A clone size is listed for some rows: how often the clone was seen (once, few, many), or a class if it is expanded.

J gene: TRBJ2-2; D gene: TRBD1; clone size: NA; V gene: TRBV7-7; CDR3 protein: CASSPDRGIGGELFF; CDR3 DNA: TGTGCTAGCAGCCCGGACAGGGGAATAGGCGGGGAGCTGTTTTTT
J gene: TRBJ2-7; D gene: NA; clone size: NA; V gene: TRBV7-8; CDR3 protein: CASSSRPYEQYF; CDR3 DNA: TGTGCCAGCAGCTCTCGACCCTACGAGCAGTACTTC
J gene: TRBJ2-7; D gene: TRBD2; clone size: NA; V gene: TRBV4-1; CDR3 protein: CASSQGGGVTEQYF; CDR3 DNA: TGCGCCAGCAGCCAAGGCGGGGGGGTCACCGAGCAGTACTTC
J gene: TRBJ2-6; D gene: NA; clone size: NA; V gene: TRBV9; CDR3 protein: CASSVVGSGANVLTF; CDR3 DNA: TGTGCCAGCAGCGTAGTGGGGTCTGGGGCCAACGTCCTGACTTTC
J gene: TRBJ1-2; D gene: TRBD1; clone size: NA; V gene: TRBV13; CDR3 protein: CASRYSGGGYGYTF; CDR3 DNA: TGTGCCAGCAGATACTCAGGGGGAGGGTATGGCTACACCTTC
J gene: TRBJ2-7; D gene: TRBD2; clone size: NA; V gene: TRBV7-2; CDR3 protein: CASSQTSDRYEQYF; CDR3 DNA: TGTGCCAGCAGCCAGACTAGCGACCGCTACGAGCAGTACTTC
J gene: TRBJ2-7; D gene: TRBD2; clone size: once; V gene: TRBV9; CDR3 protein: CASSVESSGTYEQYF; CDR3 DNA: TGTGCCAGCAGCGTAGAGTCTAGCGGAACCTACGAGCAGTACTTC
J gene: TRBJ1-5; D gene: NA; clone size: NA; V gene: TRBV7-2; CDR3 protein: CASSLVGGSNQPQHF; CDR3 DNA: TGTGCCAGCAGCTTAGTTGGCGGAAGCAATCAGCCCCAGCATTTT
J gene: TRBJ1-2; D gene: TRBD1; clone size: NA; V gene: TRBV27; CDR3 protein: CASSLSGGAGGYTF; CDR3 DNA: TGTGCCAGCAGTTTATCAGGGGGCGCTGGAGGCTACACCTTC
J gene: TRBJ1-2; D gene: NA; clone size: NA; V gene: TRBV25-1; CDR3 protein: CASSESDSNYGYTF; CDR3 DNA: TGTGCCAGCAGTGAATCGGACAGTAACTATGGCTACACCTTC
J gene: TRBJ1-5; D gene: TRBD1; clone size: NA; V gene: TRBV28; CDR3 protein: CASSFTGGGNQPQHF; CDR3 DNA: TGTGCCAGCAGTTTCACAGGGGGGGGCAATCAGCCCCAGCATTTT
J gene: TRBJ2-3; D gene: NA; clone size: NA; V gene: TRBV6-5; CDR3 protein: CASRQVTADTQYF; CDR3 DNA: TGTGCCAGCAGGCAGGTCACAGCAGATACGCAGTATTTT
J gene: TRBJ1-2; D gene: NA; clone size: NA; V gene: TRBV7-9; CDR3 protein: CASSPGSVAGYTF; CDR3 DNA: TGTGCCAGCAGCCCCGGGTCAGTCGCCGGCTACACCTTC
J gene: TRBJ2-3; D gene: NA; clone size: NA; V gene: TRBV10-3; CDR3 protein: CAISEVARGDTQYF; CDR3 DNA: TGTGCCATCAGTGAGGTGGCTAGGGGTGATACGCAGTATTTT
J gene: TRBJ2-1; D gene: NA; clone size: NA; V gene: TRBV7-3; CDR3 protein: CASSLTGGAGDEQFF; CDR3 DNA: TGTGCCAGCAGCTTAACGGGGGGGGCGGGGGATGAGCAGTTCTTC
J gene: TRBJ2-5; D gene: NA; clone size: once; V gene: TRBV6-2/TRBV6-3; CDR3 protein: CASSYSTETQYF; CDR3 DNA: TGTGCCAGCAGTTACTCTACGGAGACCCAGTACTTC
J gene: TRBJ2-1; D gene: TRBD1; clone size: NA; V gene: TRBV5-1; CDR3 protein: CASSLVVGQVNNEQFF; CDR3 DNA: TGCGCCAGCAGCTTGGTAGTAGGACAGGTTAACAATGAGCAGTTCTTC
J gene: TRBJ1-6; D gene: TRBD1; clone size: NA; V gene: TRBV5-1; CDR3 protein: CASSLQGQENSPLHF; CDR3 DNA: TGCGCCAGCAGCTTGCAGGGACAGGAGAATTCACCCCTCCACTTT
J gene: TRBJ2-3; D gene: NA; clone size: NA; V gene: TRBV14; CDR3 protein: CASNSRKGGTDTQYF; CDR3 DNA: TGTGCCAGCAACAGCCGTAAGGGTGGCACAGATACGCAGTATTTT
J gene: TRBJ1-2; D gene: NA; clone size: NA; V gene: TRBV14; CDR3 protein: CGSEGDGYTF; CDR3 DNA: TGTGGCAGCGAGGGTGACGGCTACACCTTC
J gene: TRBJ1-6; D gene: NA; clone size: NA; V gene: TRBV27; CDR3 protein: CASSLSWGAGRGSPLHF; CDR3 DNA: TGTGCCAGCAGTTTATCGTGGGGGGCCGGCCGGGGGTCACCCCTCCACTTT
J gene: TRBJ1-2; D gene: NA; clone size: NA; V gene: TRBV4-3; CDR3 protein: CASSPRWEDSYGYTF; CDR3 DNA: TGCGCCAGCAGCCCCAGGTGGGAGGATTCTTATGGCTACACCTTC
J gene: TRBJ2-5; D gene: NA; clone size: NA; V gene: TRBV9; CDR3 protein: CASSTWGVGQETQYF; CDR3 DNA: TGTGCCAGCAGCACCTGGGGGGTGGGTCAAGAGACCCAGTACTTC
J gene: TRBJ1-6; D gene: NA; clone size: NA; V gene: TRBV6-5; CDR3 protein: CASRKDGNSPLHF; CDR3 DNA: TGTGCCAGCAGAAAAGACGGTAATTCACCCCTCCACTTT
J gene: TRBJ1-4; D gene: NA; clone size: NA; V gene: TRBV18; CDR3 protein: CASSPRQDEKLFF; CDR3 DNA: TGTGCCAGCTCTCCAAGGCAAGATGAAAAACTGTTTTTT
J gene: TRBJ1-6; D gene: NA; clone size: NA; V gene: TRBV28; CDR3 protein: CATKQVDSPLHF; CDR3 DNA: TGTGCCACCAAACAGGTAGACTCACCCCTCCACTTT
J gene: TRBJ2-2; D gene: NA; clone size: NA; V gene: TRBV4-3; CDR3 protein: CASSQGDRLTTGELFF; CDR3 DNA: TGCGCCAGCAGCCAAGGGGACCGTTTAACCACCGGGGAGCTGTTTTTT
J gene: TRBJ1-1; D gene: NA; clone size: NA; V gene: TRBV30; CDR3 protein: CAWSVRGWYTEAFF; CDR3 DNA: TGTGCCTGGAGTGTAAGGGGATGGTACACTGAAGCTTTCTTT
J gene: TRBJ1-1; D gene: NA; clone size: NA; V gene: TRBV19; CDR3 protein: CASRTTGTLNTEAFF; CDR3 DNA: TGTGCCAGTAGAACTACCGGGACCTTGAACACTGAAGCTTTCTTT
J gene: TRBJ1-3; D gene: TRBD1; clone size: NA; V gene: TRBV7-2; CDR3 protein: CASSLGGQARSGNTIYF; CDR3 DNA: TGTGCCAGCAGCTTAGGGGGACAGGCTCGCTCTGGAAACACCATATATTTT
J gene: TRBJ2-5; D gene: TRBD2; clone size: NA; V gene: TRBV27; CDR3 protein: CASSPRGTSGRQEETQYF; CDR3 DNA: TGTGCCAGCAGTCCCCGTGGGACTAGCGGGCGCCAAGAGGAGACCCAGTACTTC
J gene: TRBJ1-5; D gene: TRBD1; clone size: NA; V gene: TRBV2; CDR3 protein: CASSPRDSYQPQHF; CDR3 DNA: TGTGCCAGCAGCCCCCGGGACAGCTATCAGCCCCAGCATTTT
J gene: TRBJ2-7; D gene: NA; clone size: NA; V gene: TRBV11-3; CDR3 protein: CASSVQSPTGTWLYEQYF; CDR3 DNA: TGTGCCAGCAGCGTTCAGTCTCCCACAGGGACCTGGCTCTACGAGCAGTACTTC
J gene: TRBJ1-2; D gene: TRBD1; clone size: NA; V gene: TRBV7-9; CDR3 protein: CASSRVPGQVDGYTF; CDR3 DNA: TGTGCCAGCAGTCGAGTCCCGGGACAGGTGGATGGCTACACCTTC
J gene: TRBJ1-2; D gene: NA; clone size: NA; V gene: TRBV7-2; CDR3 protein: CASSQRAGYTF; CDR3 DNA: TGTGCCAGCAGCCAACGCGCCGGCTACACCTTC
J gene: TRBJ1-2; D gene: TRBD1; clone size: NA; V gene: TRBV7-3; CDR3 protein: CASSLSGTGTYGYTF; CDR3 DNA: TGTGCCAGCAGCTTATCCGGGACAGGGACCTATGGCTACACCTTC
J gene: TRBJ1-3; D gene: NA; clone size: NA; V gene: TRBV15; CDR3 protein: CATSRDPLSSGNTIYF; CDR3 DNA: TGTGCCACCAGCAGAGATCCACTGAGCTCTGGAAACACCATATATTTT
J gene: TRBJ2-3; D gene: NA; clone size: NA; V gene: TRBV4-3; CDR3 protein: CASSQVGERHTDTQYF; CDR3 DNA: TGCGCCAGCAGCCAAGTTGGGGAGAGACACACAGATACGCAGTATTTT
J gene: TRBJ1-1; D gene: NA; clone size: NA; V gene: TRBV28; CDR3 protein: CASSSIGTEAFF; CDR3 DNA: TGTGCCAGCAGTTCCATCGGCACTGAAGCTTTCTTT
J gene: TRBJ2-3; D gene: NA; clone size: NA; V gene: TRBV3-1/TRBV3-2; CDR3 protein: CASSQYSDTQYF; CDR3 DNA: TGTGCCAGCAGCCAGTACTCGGATACGCAGTATTTT
J gene: TRBJ1-1; D gene: NA; clone size: NA; V gene: TRBV2; CDR3 protein: CASSVELNTEAFF; CDR3 DNA: TGTGCCAGCAGTGTCGAACTGAACACTGAAGCTTTCTTT
J gene: TRBJ1-3; D gene: NA; clone size: once; V gene: TRBV11-2; CDR3 protein: CASGRTRGNTIYF; CDR3 DNA: TGTGCCAGTGGCAGGACCCGTGGAAACACCATATATTTT
J gene: TRBJ2-3; D gene: NA; clone size: NA; V gene: TRBV6-5; CDR3 protein: CASSYSVLGDTQYF; CDR3 DNA: TGTGCCAGCAGTTACTCGGTCCTAGGAGATACGCAGTATTTT
J gene: TRBJ2-5; D gene: NA; clone size: NA; V gene: TRBV5-1; CDR3 protein: CASSLGGAVTIRETQYF; CDR3 DNA: TGCGCCAGCAGCTTGGGTGGGGCAGTGACGATTCGAGAGACCCAGTACTTC
J gene: TRBJ2-2; D gene: TRBD1; clone size: NA; V gene: TRBV11-3; CDR3 protein: CASTPGQGNTGELFF; CDR3 DNA: TGTGCCAGCACTCCGGGACAGGGGAACACCGGGGAGCTGTTTTTT
J gene: TRBJ1-5; D gene: NA; clone size: NA; V gene: TRBV28; CDR3 protein: CASSLNAPNSNQPQHF; CDR3 DNA: TGTGCCAGCAGTTTAAATGCCCCTAATAGCAATCAGCCCCAGCATTTT
J gene: TRBJ1-3; D gene: NA; clone size: once; V gene: TRBV5-1; CDR3 protein: CASSLDGRAAGNTIYF; CDR3 DNA: TGCGCCAGCAGCTTGGATGGTAGGGCTGCTGGAAACACCATATATTTT
J gene: TRBJ2-5; D gene: TRBD1; clone size: once; V gene: TRBV18; CDR3 protein: CASSPRDRQETQYF; CDR3 DNA: TGTGCCAGCTCACCACGGGACAGACAAGAGACCCAGTACTTC
J gene: TRBJ1-2; D gene: NA; clone size: NA; V gene: TRBV29-1; CDR3 protein: CSVVVWTRVNYGYTF; CDR3 DNA: TGCAGCGTTGTGGTTTGGACGCGGGTTAACTATGGCTACACCTTC
J gene: TRBJ2-7; D gene: TRBD1; clone size: NA; V gene: TRBV11-2; CDR3 protein: CASSNDRDHEQYF; CDR3 DNA: TGTGCCAGCAGCAATGACAGGGACCACGAGCAGTACTTC
J gene: TRBJ1-5; D gene: TRBD1; clone size: NA; V gene: TRBV28; CDR3 protein: CASSSTGGNQPQHF; CDR3 DNA: TGTGCCAGCAGTTCCACAGGGGGCAATCAGCCCCAGCATTTT